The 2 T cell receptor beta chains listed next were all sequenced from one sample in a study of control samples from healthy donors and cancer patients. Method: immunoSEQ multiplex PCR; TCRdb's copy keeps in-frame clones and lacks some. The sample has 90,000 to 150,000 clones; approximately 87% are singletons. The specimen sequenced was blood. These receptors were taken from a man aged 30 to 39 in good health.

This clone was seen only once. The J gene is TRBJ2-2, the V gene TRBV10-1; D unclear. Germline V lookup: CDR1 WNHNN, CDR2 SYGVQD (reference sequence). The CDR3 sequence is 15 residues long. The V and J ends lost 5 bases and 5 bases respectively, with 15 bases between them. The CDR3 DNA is TGCGCCAGCAGTAGGACCGGGCTTGGGACCGGGGAGCTGTTTTTT. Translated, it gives CASSRTGLGTGELFF.

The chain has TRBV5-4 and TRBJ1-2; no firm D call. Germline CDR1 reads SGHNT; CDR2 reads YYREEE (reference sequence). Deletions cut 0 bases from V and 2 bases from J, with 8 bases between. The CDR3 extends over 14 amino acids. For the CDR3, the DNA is TGTGCCAGCAGCTTGGAGTTGACAAACTATGGCTACACCTTC. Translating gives CASSLELTNYGYTF.